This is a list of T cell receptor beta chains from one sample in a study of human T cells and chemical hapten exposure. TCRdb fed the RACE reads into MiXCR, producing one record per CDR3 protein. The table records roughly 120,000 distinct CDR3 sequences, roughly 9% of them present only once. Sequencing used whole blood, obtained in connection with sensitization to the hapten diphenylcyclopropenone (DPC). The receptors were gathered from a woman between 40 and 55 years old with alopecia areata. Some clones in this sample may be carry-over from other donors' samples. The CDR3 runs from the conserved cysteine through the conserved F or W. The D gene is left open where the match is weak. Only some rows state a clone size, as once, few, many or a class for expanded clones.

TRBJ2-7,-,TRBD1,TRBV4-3,CASSQDRDRVYEQYF,TGCGCCAGCAGCCAAGATCGGGACAGGGTTTACGAGCAGTACTTC
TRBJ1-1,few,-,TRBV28,CASTLGGSTEAFF,TGTGCCAGCACCCTGGGGGGGTCGACCGAAGCTTTCTTT
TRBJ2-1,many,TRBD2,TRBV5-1,CASSLNLAVYNEQFF,TGCGCCAGCAGCTTGAATCTAGCGGTCTACAATGAGCAGTTCTTC
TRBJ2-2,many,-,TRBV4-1,CASSGRGSTMNTGELFF,TGCGCCAGCAGCGGGCGGGGCTCTACGATGAACACCGGGGAGCTGTTTTTT
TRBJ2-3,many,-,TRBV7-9,CASSFEDTQYF,TGTGCCAGCAGCTTTGAAGATACGCAGTATTTT
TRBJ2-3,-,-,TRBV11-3,CASSLAGRETQYF,TGTGCCAGCAGCTTAGCCGGACGGGAAACGCAGTATTTT
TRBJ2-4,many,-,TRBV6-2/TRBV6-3,CASRRSRIENIQYF,TGTGCCAGCCGTCGATCCCGAATTGAAAACATTCAGTACTTC
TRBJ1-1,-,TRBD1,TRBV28,CASSGAGTGDTEAFF,TGTGCCAGCAGTGGAGCCGGGACAGGGGATACTGAAGCTTTCTTT
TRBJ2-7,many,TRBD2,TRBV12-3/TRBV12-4,CASSSWGGNRIYEQYF,TGTGCCAGCAGCTCATGGGGAGGGAACAGAATTTACGAGCAGTACTTC
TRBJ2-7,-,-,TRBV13,CASSPPLPSGGDAPRYEQYF,TGTGCCAGCAGCCCGCCCCTGCCCTCTGGCGGAGACGCTCCACGCTACGAGCAGTACTTC
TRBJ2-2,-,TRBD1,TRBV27,CASSYDRGHVEELFF,TGTGCCAGCAGTTATGACAGGGGGCACGTGGAGGAGCTGTTTTTT
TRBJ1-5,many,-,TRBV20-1,CSARDLQENQPQHF,TGCAGTGCTAGAGACCTACAGGAAAATCAGCCCCAGCATTTT
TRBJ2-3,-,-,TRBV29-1,CSVGGTVQPPSTDTQYF,TGCAGCGTTGGAGGTACGGTACAGCCTCCTAGCACAGATACGCAGTATTTT
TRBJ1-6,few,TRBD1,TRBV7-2,CASSRQGQNSPLHF,TGTGCCAGCAGCCGACAGGGCCAGAATTCACCCCTCCACTTT
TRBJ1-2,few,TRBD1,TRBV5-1,CASSARDRGWENYGYTF,TGCGCCAGCAGCGCCCGGGACAGGGGTTGGGAGAACTATGGCTACACCTTC
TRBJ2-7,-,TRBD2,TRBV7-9,CASSSLGTSGRTYEQYF,TGTGCCAGCAGCTCCCTAGGGACTAGCGGGCGAACCTACGAGCAGTACTTC
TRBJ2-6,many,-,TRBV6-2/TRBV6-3,CASSLQGFSGANVLTF,TGTGCCAGCAGTTTACAGGGCTTCTCTGGGGCCAACGTCCTGACTTTC
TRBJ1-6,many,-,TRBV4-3,CASSQRFGQISYNSPLHF,TGCGCCAGCAGCCAAAGATTCGGACAGATCTCCTATAATTCACCCCTCCACTTT
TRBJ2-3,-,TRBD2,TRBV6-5,CASSGLKRGITDTQYF,TGTGCCAGCAGCGGATTGAAGCGGGGGATCACAGATACGCAGTATTTT
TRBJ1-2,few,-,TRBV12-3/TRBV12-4,CATRRGVGYGYTF,TGTGCGACTCGGCGCGGGGTGGGGTATGGCTACACCTTC
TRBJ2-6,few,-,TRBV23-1,CASSQFPGTGSGANVLTF,TGCGCCAGCAGTCAATTCCCAGGGACCGGGTCTGGGGCCAACGTCCTGACTTTC
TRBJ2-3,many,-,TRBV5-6,CASSLAATDTQYF,TGTGCCAGCAGCTTGGCGGCCACAGATACGCAGTATTTT
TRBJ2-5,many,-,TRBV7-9,CASSSGSRKGTQYF,TGTGCCAGCAGCTCGGGGTCCCGAAAGGGGACCCAGTACTTC
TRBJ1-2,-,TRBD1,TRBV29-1,CSVDPGQALSGYTF,TGCAGCGTTGACCCGGGACAGGCCTTGAGTGGCTACACCTTC
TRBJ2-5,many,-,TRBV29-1,CSVGLSQETQYF,TGCAGCGTTGGCCTATCACAAGAGACCCAGTACTTC
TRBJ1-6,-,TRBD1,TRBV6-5,CASSRPGQSNSPLHF,TGTGCCAGCAGTCGACCGGGACAGTCGAATTCACCCCTCCACTTT
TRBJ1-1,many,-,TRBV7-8,CASSFQASVGTEAFF,TGTGCCAGCAGCTTCCAGGCGTCCGTGGGAACTGAAGCTTTCTTT
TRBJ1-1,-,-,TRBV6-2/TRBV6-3,CASTRGTGTEAFF,TGTGCCAGCACCCGGGGGACCGGCACTGAAGCTTTCTTT
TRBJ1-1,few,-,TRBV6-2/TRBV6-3,CASSYGLRITSGAQEAFF,TGTGCCAGCAGTTACGGCCTACGTATCACCTCCGGGGCTCAAGAAGCTTTCTTT
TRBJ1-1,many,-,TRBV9,CANSVVSQPNTEAFF,TGTGCCAACAGCGTAGTAAGTCAGCCGAACACTGAAGCTTTCTTT
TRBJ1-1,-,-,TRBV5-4,CASSPGGRGEPEAFF,TGTGCCAGCAGCCCGGGGGGCAGGGGAGAGCCTGAAGCTTTCTTT
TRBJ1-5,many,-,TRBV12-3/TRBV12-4,CASSFGYSNQPQHF,TGTGCCAGCAGTTTCGGGTATAGCAATCAGCCCCAGCATTTT
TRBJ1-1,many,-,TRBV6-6,CASSPFMNTEAFF,TGTGCCAGCAGCCCGTTCATGAACACTGAAGCTTTCTTT
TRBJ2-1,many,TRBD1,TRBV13,CASSLRQGNEQFF,TGTGCCAGCAGCTTACGACAGGGGAATGAGCAGTTCTTC
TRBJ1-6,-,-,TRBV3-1,CASSQGEWSSPLHF,TGTGCCAGCAGCCAGGGGGAATGGAGTTCACCCCTCCACTTT
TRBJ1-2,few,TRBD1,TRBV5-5,CASSLETGSVYGYTF,TGTGCCAGCAGCTTGGAGACAGGGTCAGTCTATGGCTACACCTTC
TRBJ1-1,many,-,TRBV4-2,CASSLLGVPTEAFF,TGTGCCAGCAGCCTCCTGGGGGTCCCCACTGAAGCTTTCTTT
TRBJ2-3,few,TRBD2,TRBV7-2,CASSSPGLAGTTQYF,TGTGCCAGCAGCTCTCCGGGACTAGCGGGTACGACGCAGTATTTT
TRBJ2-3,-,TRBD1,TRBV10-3,CAIRDVRGSVTDTQYF,TGTGCCATCAGGGACGTCAGGGGGTCTGTCACAGATACGCAGTATTTT
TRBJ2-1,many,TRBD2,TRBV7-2,CASSLGSPLAGAIHYNEQFF,TGTGCCAGCAGCTTAGGGTCCCCCCTAGCGGGGGCCATCCATTACAATGAGCAGTTCTTC
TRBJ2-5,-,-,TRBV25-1,CASSDTGTSRETQYF,TGTGCCAGCAGTGACACAGGGACGTCGCGTGAGACCCAGTACTTC
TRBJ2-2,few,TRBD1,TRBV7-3,CASSHTGGTGELFF,TGTGCCAGCAGCCATACAGGGGGAACCGGGGAGCTGTTTTTT
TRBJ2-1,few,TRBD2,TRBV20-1,CSARGGLAGYYNEQFF,TGCAGTGCTAGAGGAGGCCTAGCGGGGTACTACAATGAGCAGTTCTTC
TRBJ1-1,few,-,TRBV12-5,CASGPRRNAFF,TGTGCTAGTGGTCCCCGCCGGAATGCTTTCTTT
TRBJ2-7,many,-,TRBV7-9,CASSFWDSDTYEQYF,TGTGCCAGCAGCTTTTGGGACTCCGATACCTACGAGCAGTACTTC
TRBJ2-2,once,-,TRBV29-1,CSVVPTAGWIGELFF,TGCAGCGTTGTCCCCACGGCAGGGTGGATCGGGGAGCTGTTTTTT
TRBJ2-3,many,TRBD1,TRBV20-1,CSANKDRGTDTQYF,TGCAGTGCCAATAAGGACAGGGGTACAGATACGCAGTATTTT
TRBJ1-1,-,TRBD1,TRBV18,CASSPLTGAQNTEAFF,TGTGCCAGCTCACCACTAACAGGGGCCCAGAACACTGAAGCTTTCTTT
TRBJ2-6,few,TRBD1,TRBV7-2,CASSLALGTGYSGANVLTF,TGTGCCAGCAGCTTAGCCCTGGGGACAGGGTACTCTGGGGCCAACGTCCTGACTTTC
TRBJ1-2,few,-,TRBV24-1,CATSDYDWAYGYTF,TGTGCCACCAGTGACTATGATTGGGCATATGGCTACACCTTC
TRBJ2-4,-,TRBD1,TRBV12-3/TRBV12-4,CASTDRGNIQYF,TGTGCCAGCACTGACAGGGGGAACATTCAGTACTTC
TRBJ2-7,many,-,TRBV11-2,CASSLEEGVYEQYF,TGTGCCAGCAGCTTAGAGGAGGGAGTCTACGAGCAGTACTTC
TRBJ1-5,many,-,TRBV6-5,CASSYSYSNQPQHF,TGTGCCAGCAGTTACTCGTATAGCAATCAGCCCCAGCATTTT
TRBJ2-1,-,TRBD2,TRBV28,CASNSGGGADYNEQFF,TGTGCCAGCAATTCTGGCGGGGGGGCCGACTACAATGAGCAGTTCTTC
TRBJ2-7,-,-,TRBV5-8,CASSLIRASRLEQYF,TGTGCCAGCAGCTTGATTCGGGCATCCCGACTCGAGCAGTACTTC